Reported below is one T cell receptor beta chain. The CDR3 is 14 amino acids. Trimming left V 1 base short and J 0 bases short, with 4 bases between. CDR1 and CDR2 (germline): LGHDT, YNNKEL (reference sequence). This sample stems from a study of T cell responses to AZD1222 COVID-19 vaccine. The repertoire was sequenced with immunoSEQ multiplex PCR; TCRdb's copy has only in-frame clones and lacks some. In the table there are around 87,000 clones, 85% to 90% of which are singletons. This specimen was peripheral blood, taken 28 days after the second AZD1222 dose. The clonotype was recovered from an adult who received the AZD1222 COVID-19 vaccine. V and J are TRBV3-1 (or the pseudogene TRBV3-2) and TRBJ1-5; D uncertain. CDR3: CASSQADSNQPQHF. For the CDR3, the DNA is TGTGCCAGCAGCCAAGCAGATAGCAATCAGCCCCAGCATTTT.